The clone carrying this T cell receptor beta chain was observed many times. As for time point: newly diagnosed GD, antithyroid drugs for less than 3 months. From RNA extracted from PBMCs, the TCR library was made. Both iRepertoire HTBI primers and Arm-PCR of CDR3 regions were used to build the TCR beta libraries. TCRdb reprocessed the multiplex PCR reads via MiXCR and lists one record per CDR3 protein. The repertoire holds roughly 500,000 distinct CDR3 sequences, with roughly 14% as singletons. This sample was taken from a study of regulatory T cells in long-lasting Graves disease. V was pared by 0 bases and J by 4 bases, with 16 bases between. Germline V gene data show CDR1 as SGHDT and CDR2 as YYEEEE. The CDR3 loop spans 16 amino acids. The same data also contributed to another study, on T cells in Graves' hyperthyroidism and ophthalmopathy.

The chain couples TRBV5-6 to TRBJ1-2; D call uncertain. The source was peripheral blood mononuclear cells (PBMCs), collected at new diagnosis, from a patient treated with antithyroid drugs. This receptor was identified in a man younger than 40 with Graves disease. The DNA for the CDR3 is TGTGCCAGCAGCTTGGATCGCAGGCCTACCATCTATGGCTACACCTTC. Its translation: CASSLDRRPTIYGYTF.